This T cell receptor (beta chain) is drawn from a study of graft-versus-host responses after intestinal transplantation. Assay used: immunoSEQ multiplex PCR; TCRdb lists only in-frame clones, some missing. The sample holds 80,000 to 100,000 clones, roughly 92% seen once. Note on this clone: The target antigen is unknown.

This sequence originates from a human donor who received an intestinal transplant. The starting material was unstimulated CD4+ T cells sorted from spleen or lymph node cells, obtained before intestinal transplant.

The CDR3 region has the DNA TGTGCCACCTTTGGCTCAGATACGCAGTATTTT. This codes for CATFGSDTQYF. This chain joins TRBV7-3 and TRBJ2-3, with D unresolved. Trimming shortened V by 10 bases and J by 4 bases, and 9 bases separated the two germline ends. Germline CDR1 and CDR2: SGHTA and FQGTGA. This CDR3 spans 11 amino acids.